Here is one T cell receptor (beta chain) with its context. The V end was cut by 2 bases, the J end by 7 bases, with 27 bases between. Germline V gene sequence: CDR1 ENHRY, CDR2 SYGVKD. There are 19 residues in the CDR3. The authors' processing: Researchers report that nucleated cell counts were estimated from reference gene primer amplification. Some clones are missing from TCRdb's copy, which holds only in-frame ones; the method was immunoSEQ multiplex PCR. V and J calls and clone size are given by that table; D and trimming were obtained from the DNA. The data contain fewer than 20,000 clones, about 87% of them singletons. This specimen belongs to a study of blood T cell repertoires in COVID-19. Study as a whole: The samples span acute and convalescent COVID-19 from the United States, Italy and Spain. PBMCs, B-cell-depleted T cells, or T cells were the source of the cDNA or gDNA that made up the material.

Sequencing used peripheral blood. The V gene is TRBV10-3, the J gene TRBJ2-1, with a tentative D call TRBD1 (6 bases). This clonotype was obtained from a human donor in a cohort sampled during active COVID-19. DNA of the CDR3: TGTGCCATCAGTGAGAGGCATAGCAACCCCGGACCGAGGGGGAATGAGCAGTTCTTC. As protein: CAISERHSNPGPRGNEQFF.